This is a list of T cell receptor beta chains from one sample in a study of blood T cell repertoires in COVID-19. The protocol was immunoSEQ multiplex PCR, while the TCRdb copy is restricted to in-frame clones and leaves out a portion. The sample holds about 290,000 clones, 85% seen once. Specimen: peripheral blood. These receptors were taken from a woman in her forties or fifties with active or convalescent COVID-19. CDR3s include the opening cysteine and the closing phenylalanine or tryptophan. A D gene is named only where the DNA matches it firmly. The listing skips clone size in some rows; elsewhere it reads once, few, many or a size class.

d_call,j_call,clone_size,v_call,cdr3_aa,cdr3_nt
.,TRBJ2-1,.,TRBV12-2,CASRPGTGIIPWPYNEQFF,TGTGCAAGTCGCCCAGGGACAGGGATTATCCCATGGCCCTACAATGAGCAGTTCTTC
TRBD2,TRBJ2-3,few,TRBV29-1,CSAPSGSNPDTQYF,TGCAGCGCTCCTAGCGGGAGTAATCCAGATACGCAGTATTTT
TRBD2,TRBJ2-3,.,TRBV2,CASREGLGADTQYF,TGTGCCAGCAGAGAAGGACTAGGGGCAGATACGCAGTATTTT
.,TRBJ2-3,.,TRBV4-1,CASSPGVPTDTQYF,TGCGCCAGCAGCCCCGGGGTTCCTACAGATACGCAGTATTTT
TRBD1,TRBJ2-1,.,TRBV5-4,CASSRDRGESNEQFF,TGTGCCAGCAGCCGGGACAGGGGTGAATCCAATGAGCAGTTCTTC
TRBD1,TRBJ2-1,.,TRBV4-1,CASSQTFRDRHNEQFF,TGCGCCAGCAGCCAAACGTTCCGGGACAGGCACAATGAGCAGTTCTTC
TRBD1,TRBJ2-3,.,TRBV27,CASSVTGGMDTQYF,TGTGCCAGCAGTGTGACAGGGGGCATGGATACGCAGTATTTT
.,TRBJ2-3,.,TRBV5-1,CASSPTRADTQYF,TGCGCCAGCAGCCCCACTAGAGCAGATACGCAGTATTTT
TRBD2,TRBJ2-4,.,TRBV28,CASSSGETSGLGEYF,TGTGCCAGCAGTTCAGGGGAGACTAGCGGGTTGGGGGAGTACTTC
TRBD2,TRBJ2-1,.,TRBV10-3,CAIRGTSGRANNEQFF,TGTGCCATCAGGGGGACTAGCGGGAGGGCTAACAATGAGCAGTTCTTC
TRBD2,TRBJ2-2,.,TRBV5-1,CASSLALAGEPGELFF,TGCGCCAGCAGCTTGGCCTTAGCGGGAGAACCCGGGGAGCTGTTTTTT
.,TRBJ1-1,.,TRBV21-1,CASSKGGDRHDTEAFF,TGTGCCAGCAGCAAAGGAGGGGACAGGCACGACACTGAAGCTTTCTTT
TRBD1,TRBJ1-2,.,TRBV19,CASSIPGQGRSGYTF,TGTGCCAGTAGTATACCGGGACAGGGAAGGAGCGGCTACACCTTC
.,TRBJ1-1,.,TRBV5-1,CASRWTRVTEAFF,TGCGCCAGCAGGTGGACACGGGTTACTGAAGCTTTCTTT
.,TRBJ2-7,.,TRBV27,CASSLALFAGEQYF,TGTGCCAGCAGTTTAGCCCTCTTCGCGGGTGAGCAGTACTTC
TRBD1,TRBJ1-2,.,TRBV29-1,CSVSPGQGDYGYTF,TGCAGCGTTTCTCCGGGACAGGGGGATTACGGCTACACCTTC
TRBD1,TRBJ1-1,.,TRBV28,CASNVRGPTEAFF,TGTGCCAGCAATGTGAGGGGGCCCACTGAAGCTTTCTTT
TRBD2,TRBJ2-1,.,TRBV19,CASSRTSGRAEGEQFF,TGTGCCAGTAGTCGGACTAGCGGGAGGGCCGAGGGTGAGCAGTTCTTC
TRBD1,TRBJ1-1,once,TRBV7-2,CASSLLLSRTGGTNTEAFF,TGTGCCAGCAGCTTATTACTCTCTCGGACAGGAGGAACTAACACTGAAGCTTTCTTT
TRBD1,TRBJ1-1,once,TRBV7-8,CASSLYLGQAMNTEAFF,TGTGCCAGCAGCTTGTATTTGGGACAGGCCATGAACACTGAAGCTTTCTTT
TRBD1,TRBJ1-1,.,TRBV7-9,CASSWDRANTEAFF,TGTGCCAGCAGTTGGGACAGGGCGAACACTGAAGCTTTCTTT
TRBD2,TRBJ2-3,.,TRBV5-1,CASSLLLATSTDTQYF,TGCGCCAGCAGCTTATTACTAGCGACTAGCACAGATACGCAGTATTTT
TRBD1,TRBJ2-2,once,TRBV5-1,CASSSGQANTGELFF,TGCGCCAGCAGCTCGGGACAGGCGAACACCGGGGAGCTGTTTTTT
TRBD2,TRBJ2-4,.,TRBV18,CASSPPRVEREALAKNIQYF,TGTGCCAGCTCACCACCAAGGGTAGAGCGGGAGGCCTTAGCCAAAAACATTCAGTACTTC
.,TRBJ2-5,.,TRBV2,CASTSGGGPLGTQYF,TGTGCCAGCACGAGCGGCGGGGGCCCCCTTGGGACCCAGTACTTC
TRBD1,TRBJ2-7,.,TRBV5-6,CASSLGGTGKYEQYF,TGTGCCAGCAGCTTAGGGGGGACAGGGAAATACGAGCAGTACTTC
.,TRBJ2-3,few,TRBV10-2,CASSGNLQGLTDTQYF,TGCGCCAGCAGTGGAAATTTGCAGGGCTTAACAGATACGCAGTATTTT
TRBD2,TRBJ2-3,.,TRBV24-1,CATSDTGLAGGPLTDTQYF,TGTGCCACCAGTGATACGGGACTAGCGGGAGGGCCTTTGACAGATACGCAGTATTTT
.,TRBJ2-7,.,TRBV11-2,CASSFSLYEQYF,TGTGCCAGCAGCTTCAGTCTCTACGAGCAGTACTTC
TRBD1,TRBJ2-7,.,TRBV6-5,CASRRQGAVDGEQYF,TGTGCCAGCAGACGACAGGGAGCGGTTGACGGCGAGCAGTACTTC
TRBD2,TRBJ2-2,few,TRBV3-1/TRBV3-2,CASSHPNSGILPGELFF,TGTGCCAGCAGCCACCCCAATAGCGGGATCCTCCCCGGGGAGCTGTTTTTT
TRBD1,TRBJ1-5,.,TRBV5-4,CASSLGGRQGAQPQHF,TGTGCCAGCAGCTTGGGAGGAAGGCAGGGGGCCCAGCCCCAGCATTTT
.,TRBJ2-5,.,TRBV9,CASSPAPRRQETQYF,TGTGCCAGCAGCCCCGCCCCGCGGAGGCAAGAGACCCAGTACTTC
.,TRBJ1-5,.,TRBV21-1,CASSKVGFSGDQPQHF,TGTGCCAGCAGCAAAGTAGGTTTCAGCGGGGATCAGCCCCAGCATTTT
TRBD2,TRBJ2-3,.,TRBV18,CASSPNIAGAADTQYF,TGTGCCAGCTCACCCAATATAGCGGGAGCAGCAGATACGCAGTATTTT
TRBD2,TRBJ2-1,few,TRBV30,CAWSVGTTSGRRSSYNEQFF,TGTGCCTGGAGCGTGGGAACTACTAGCGGGAGGAGGTCATCCTACAATGAGCAGTTCTTC
TRBD2,TRBJ2-2,.,TRBV7-9,CASSFRGTSQAGELFF,TGTGCCAGCAGCTTCCGAGGGACTAGCCAGGCCGGGGAGCTGTTTTTT
TRBD1,TRBJ1-3,.,TRBV10-3,CAISVEQGANTIYF,TGTGCCATCAGTGTAGAACAGGGGGCAAACACCATATATTTT
TRBD1,TRBJ2-1,.,TRBV7-2,CASSLLAGQVYNEQFF,TGTGCCAGCAGCTTACTGGCGGGACAGGTCTACAATGAGCAGTTCTTC
.,TRBJ1-3,.,TRBV18,CASSPSIIGNTIYF,TGTGCCAGCTCACCGAGTATCATTGGAAACACCATATATTTT
TRBD2,TRBJ2-3,.,TRBV9,CASSASGGSTDTQYF,TGTGCCAGCAGCGCTAGCGGGGGTAGCACAGATACGCAGTATTTT
.,TRBJ2-7,few,TRBV28,CASSFLRDSSYEQYF,TGTGCCAGCAGTTTTTTGCGGGATTCTTCCTACGAGCAGTACTTC